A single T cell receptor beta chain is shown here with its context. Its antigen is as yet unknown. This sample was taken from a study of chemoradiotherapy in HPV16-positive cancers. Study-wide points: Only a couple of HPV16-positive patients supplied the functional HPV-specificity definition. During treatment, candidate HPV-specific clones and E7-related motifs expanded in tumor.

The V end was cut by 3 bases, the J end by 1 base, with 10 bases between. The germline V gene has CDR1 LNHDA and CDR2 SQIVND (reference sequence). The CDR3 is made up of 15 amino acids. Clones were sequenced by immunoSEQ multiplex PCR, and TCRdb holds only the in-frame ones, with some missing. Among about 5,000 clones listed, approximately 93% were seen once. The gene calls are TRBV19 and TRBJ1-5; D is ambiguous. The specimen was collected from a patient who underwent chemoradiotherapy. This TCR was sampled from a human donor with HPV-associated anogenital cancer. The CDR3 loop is CASSIPRSSNQPQHF. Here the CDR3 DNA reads TGTGCCAGTAGTATCCCGAGGAGCAGCAATCAGCCCCAGCATTTT.